These 20 T cell receptor beta chains were sequenced from one sample in a study of blood T cells in healthy people across ages (dated by TCRdb to 2013 to 2016). Library construction relied on 5' RACE. A second PCR of about 6 to 11 cycles was performed with a sample-barcoded 5' primer and a J-beta primer mix. TCRdb reworked the public reads: Q25 trimming with fastp, MiXCR clone assembly, productive beta chains retained. Entries that share a CDR3 protein sequence are merged under the most common genes and DNA. This sample gives fewer than 2 million distinct CDR3 sequences in total; about two fifths of them show up just once. About 23% of the sample belongs to the ten largest clones. The sequenced sample consisted of blood. Every receptor here comes from a human donor in good health.

The rearrangement links TRBV20-1 to TRBJ2-1; TRBD2 matches at 11 bases. V was pared by 0 bases and J by 6 bases, with 4 bases of the junction left unmatched. Germline CDR1 reads DFQATT; CDR2 reads SNEGSKA (reference sequence). The CDR3 totals 15 residues. The CDR3 here is CSARDLTSGTNEQFF. In DNA, the CDR3 is TGCAGTGCTAGAGATCTGACTAGCGGGACCAATGAGCAGTTCTTC.

V and J are TRBV27 and TRBJ2-4; 10 positions match TRBD2. The J call could be wrong; TRBJ2-7 is a better fit for the DNA end. The CDR3 loop spans 16 amino acids. The V gene's germline CDR1 is MNHEY and CDR2 SMNVEV (reference sequence). The CDR3 spells CATTPSAGGRAYEQYF. CDR3 DNA: TGTGCCACCACCCCTTCAGCGGGGGGGAGGGCTTACGAGCAGTACTTC.

The chain couples TRBV9 to TRBJ1-4, with a tentative D call TRBD1 (5 bases). Trimming removed 0 bases from V and 6 bases from J, with 12 bases in between. The CDR3 covers 15 residues. Germline V gene lookup returns CDR1 SGDLS and CDR2 YYNGEE. The CDR3 loop is CASSVGVGADEKLFF. The CDR3 coding sequence is TGTGCCAGCAGCGTAGGGGTTGGGGCGGATGAAAAACTGTTTTTT. The full variable domain, in which reference TRBV9 and TRBJ1-4 provide the parts outside the CDR3, is DSGVTQTPKHLITATGQRVTLRCSPRSGDLSVYWYQQSLDQGLQFLIQYYNGEERAKGNILERFSAQQFPDLHSELNLSSLELGDSALYFCASSVGVGADEKLFFGSGTQLSVL.

The rearrangement uses TRBV6-2 or TRBV6-3 and TRBJ2-3, with TRBD2 matching over 9 bases. The CDR3 consists of 14 residues. Germline V gene lookup returns CDR1 MNHEY and CDR2 SVGEGT. Trimming cost V 2 bases and J 6 bases; bases outside gene matches: 3. This CDR3 is CASSYQRGADTQYF. CDR3 nucleotides: TGTGCCAGCAGTTACCAGCGGGGGGCGGATACGCAGTATTTT.

V gene TRBV7-2 combines with J gene TRBJ2-2, with 8 bases aligning to TRBD1. Trimming removed 1 base from V and 5 bases from J; junction bases left unmatched: 6. The CDR3 is made up of 16 amino acids. Germline V gene lookup returns CDR1 SGHTA and CDR2 FQGNSA. CDR3 region: CASSLVRGRRTGELFF. DNA for the CDR3: TGTGCCAGCAGCTTAGTCAGGGGGCGTCGGACCGGGGAGCTGTTTTTT.

A note on this clonotype: Compared with germline, one end of the junction differs, possibly owing to a read error. The CDR3 sequence: CASSGTSGGNPGELFF. For the CDR3, the DNA is TGTGCCAGCAGTGGGACTAGCGGGGGGAACCCCGGGGAGCTGTTTTTT. V is TRBV12-3 or TRBV12-4 and J is TRBJ2-2; the match to TRBD2 covers 15 bases. This CDR3 spans 16 amino acids.

This clonotype occurred a few times. This sequence joins TRBV20-1 and TRBJ2-1, with D possibly being TRBD2 (6 bases). Germline values: CDR1 DFQATT, CDR2 SNEGSKA (reference sequence). CDR3 length: 11 residues. V lost 2 bases and J 10 bases, leaving 9 bases between the germline ends. CDR3 amino acids: CSARFLAEQFF. In DNA, the CDR3 is TGCAGTGCTAGATTTCTAGCGGAGCAGTTCTTC.

As regards this clonotype: At one end the junction does not follow the germline gene, possibly because of a read error. The rearrangement uses TRBV20-1 and TRBJ2-1, with TRBD2 matching 10 bases. The V gene's germline CDR1 is DFQATT and CDR2 SNEGSKA (reference sequence). The CDR3 totals 18 residues. CDR3 DNA sequence: TGCAGTGCTAGAGATGCTGACTTAGCGGGGGGATCCTACAATGAGCAGTTCTTT. This codes for CSARDADLAGGSYNEQFF.

The chain joins TRBV20-1 to TRBJ1-1; TRBD1 is a possible D gene (6 bases). Germline V gene sequence: CDR1 DFQATT, CDR2 SNEGSKA (reference sequence). Trimming shortened V by 5 bases and J by 2 bases, and 9 bases separated the two germline ends. This CDR3 spans 12 amino acids. CDR3 amino acids: CSAAQGNTEAFF. The CDR3 DNA reads as TGCAGTGCTGCACAGGGAAACACTGAAGCTTTCTTT.

There are a few counts of this clonotype. This rearrangement joins TRBV29-1 to TRBJ1-2; possibly TRBD1 for D (5 bases). Germline CDR1 is SQVTM and CDR2 is ANQGSEA. This CDR3 has 12 residues. V was shortened by 8 bases and J by 6 bases, with 16 bases between the two germline ends. The CDR3 loop is CSTLRGEDGYTF. The DNA of the CDR3 is TGCAGCACACTCCGGGGGGAAGATGGCTACACCTTC.

The V call is TRBV27, the J call TRBJ2-2, with 8 bases matching TRBD1. The junction had 8 bases not matched to a gene; V was cut back by 5 bases and J by 6 bases. Germline CDR1 reads MNHEY; CDR2 reads SMNVEV (reference sequence). The CDR3 has 15 residues. The CDR3 DNA reads TGTGCCAGCAGTGGACAGGGTGAACTTTCCGGGGAGCTGTTTTTT. This codes for CASSGQGELSGELFF.

Regarding this clonotype: The junction departs from germline at one end; a sequencing error may be responsible. The chain couples TRBV6-2 or TRBV6-3 to TRBJ2-5, with D perhaps TRBD1 (5 bases). This CDR3 contains 15 residues. Germline V gene data show CDR1 as MNHEY and CDR2 as SVGEGT. This CDR3 is CATSGAGNSQETQYF. The CDR3 DNA reads TGTGCCACCAGTGGGGCAGGGAATTCTCAAGAGACCCAGTACTTC.

The chain recombines TRBV28 with TRBJ1-3; D ambiguous. This CDR3 has 15 residues. Trimming pared 2 bases from V and 0 bases from J, leaving 8 bases between. Per germline, CDR1 MDHEN and CDR2 SYDVKM. The CDR3 region is CASSLAGISGNTIYF. For the CDR3, the DNA is TGTGCCAGCAGTTTAGCCGGGATCTCTGGAAACACCATATATTTT.

The rearrangement uses TRBV4-3 and TRBJ1-2, with 9 nucleotides matching TRBD1. V was clipped by 0 bases and J by 8 bases; unmatched bases: 16. The CDR3 runs 18 residues. Germline V gene lookup returns CDR1 LGHNA and CDR2 YSLEER. The CDR3 coding sequence is TGCGCCAGCAGCCAAGATTTTGGGACAGGGTATGGGTTTCAAGGCTACACCTTC. Its protein is CASSQDFGTGYGFQGYTF.

Comment on this clonotype: Just one base apart from a much larger clone, this may be a read error. This chain uses TRBV6-4 with TRBJ2-3; 8 nucleotides agree with TRBD2. With 6 bases clipped from V and 4 bases from J, the junction kept 9 bases outside the gene matches. Germline V CDR1 and CDR2: MRHNA, SNTAGT. The CDR3 sequence is 15 residues long. For the CDR3, the DNA is TGTGCCAGCAGCCCTTCGAGCGGGAGTGCAGATACGCAGTATTTT. It yields the protein CASSPSSGSADTQYF.

This clonotype has just a few counts. The rearrangement uses TRBV4-2 and TRBJ2-6; D remains ambiguous. The CDR3 loop spans 15 amino acids. V shed 3 bases and J shed 4 bases, with 10 bases lying between them. The germline gives CDR1 LGHNA, CDR2 YNFKEQ. The CDR3 DNA sequence: TGTGCCAGCAGCCAGAAATGGCCCGGGGCCAACGTCCTGACTTTC. Translation: CASSQKWPGANVLTF.

The chain combines TRBV15 with TRBJ2-3; TRBD2 might be the D (6 bases). The germline CDR1 and CDR2 sequences are LNHNV and YYDKDF (reference sequence). The CDR3 has 15 residues. The germline V and J ends were trimmed by 3 bases and 2 bases, with 12 bases remaining between them. In DNA form, the CDR3 reads TGTGCCACCAGCAGTAGCGGTGGTTACACAGATACGCAGTATTTT. It is translated as CATSSSGGYTDTQYF.

This clonotype was counted between two and nine times. The chain employs TRBV20-1 and TRBJ2-7, with D possibly matching TRBD1 (6 bases). CDR1 and CDR2 from the germline V gene are DFQATT and SNEGSKA (reference sequence). The CDR3 loop spans 14 amino acids. Trimming removed 3 bases at V and 1 base at J, with 13 bases between. CDR3 amino acids: CSASLGGSSYEQYF. Here the CDR3 DNA reads TGCAGTGCTAGTTTAGGGGGTTCATCCTACGAGCAGTACTTC.

The chain uses TRBV5-6 and TRBJ2-3; D uncertain. The CDR3 contains 13 residues. Germline lookup yields CDR1 SGHDT and CDR2 YYEEEE. V lost 2 bases to trimming and J lost 14 bases, with 18 bases between them. CDR3 DNA: TGTGCCAGCAGCTTAGGTAGTGGACCGGGTAGGTATTTT. Amino acid sequence: CASSLGSGPGRYF.

Turning to this clonotype: A junction boundary mismatches the germline segment, possibly from a read error. The gene calls are TRBV7-2 and TRBJ2-6; D may correspond to TRBD1 or TRBD2 (5 bases each). The CDR3 contains 20 residues. From germline, CDR1 is SGHTA and CDR2 FQGNSA. The CDR3, as DNA: TGTGCCAGCAGCTTCGGGGCAGTACCCACTTTAAGGTCTGGGACCAACGTCCTGACTTTC. It yields the protein CASSFGAVPTLRSGTNVLTF.